This T cell receptor beta chain was observed in a study of T-cell reconstitution after alpha-beta-depleted transplantation in children. Construction of the TCRbeta library involved unique molecular identifiers. TCRdb reanalysed the PCR reads using MiXCR and keeps one entry per CDR3 protein. Counted here are about a million distinct CDR3 sequences, under 30% occurring once; the ten biggest clones make up under 30%. This CDR3 spans 12 amino acids. Trimming cost V 5 bases and J 3 bases, with 11 bases left between them. CDR1 is SQVTM and CDR2 is ANQGSEA in the germline V gene. A few counts support this clonotype. The antigen is not known. Findings and caveats of the study: Newly produced T cells mostly accounted for T-cell counts and diversity one year post-transplant.

The sample consisted of PBMCs, mostly from graft donor cells, taken 360 days after TCRalphabeta/CD19-depleted stem cell transplant. This clonotype was sampled from a boy less than two years old who had a stem cell transplant for SCID, so the T cells may come from the graft donor. The chain has TRBV29-1 and TRBJ2-7; TRBD1 might be the D (6 bases). Here the CDR3 reads CSVLWGRYEQYF. The CDR3 DNA reads as TGCAGCGTTCTATGGGGGCGCTACGAGCAGTACTTC.